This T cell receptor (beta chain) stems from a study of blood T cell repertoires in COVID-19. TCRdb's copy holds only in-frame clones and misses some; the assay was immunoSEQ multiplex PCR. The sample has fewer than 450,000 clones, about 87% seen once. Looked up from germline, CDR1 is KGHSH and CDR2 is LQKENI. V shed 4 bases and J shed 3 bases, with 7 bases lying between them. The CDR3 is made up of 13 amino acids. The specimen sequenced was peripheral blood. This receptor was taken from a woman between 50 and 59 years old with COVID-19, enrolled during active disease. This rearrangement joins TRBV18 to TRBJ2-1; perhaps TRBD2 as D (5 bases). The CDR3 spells CASSLGDYNEQFF. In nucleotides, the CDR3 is TGTGCCAGCTCACTCGGGGACTACAATGAGCAGTTCTTC.